Listed here are 5 T cell receptor beta chains from one sample, sequenced in a study of cytomegalovirus exposure and HLA in healthy donors. This PCR relied on a set of 60 Vbeta primers and 13 Jbeta primers. The data were produced by immunoSEQ multiplex PCR, yet TCRdb's version contains in-frame clones alone and is incomplete. The sample consists of roughly 110,000 clones, about 74% of them appearing once. Sequenced sample: PBMCs. These receptor sequences come from a woman aged 40 to 50 in good health and CMV-seropositive.

This clone was found a few times. This likely stems from a read error, as it lies one base from a far larger clone. The chain joins TRBV9 to TRBJ1-5, with a tentative D call TRBD1 (6 bases). TRBJ2-3 matches the DNA end more closely, so the J call is doubtful. CDR1 is SGDLS and CDR2 is YYNGEE in the germline V gene. This CDR3 spans 14 amino acids. The CDR3, as DNA: TGTGCCAGCAGCGCAGAGGACAGATATCAGCCCCAGTATTTT. This translates into CASSAEDRYQPQYF.

V gene TRBV4-3 combines with J gene TRBJ1-1, with 7 bases lining up with TRBD1. This CDR3 is 15 amino acids long. V lost 2 bases to trimming and J lost 3 bases; unmatched junction nucleotides: 6. CDR1 and CDR2 from the germline V gene are LGHNA and YSLEER. Written as DNA, the CDR3 is TGCGCCAGCAGCCAATCGACAGGGACCCACACTGAAGCTTTCTTT. Protein product: CASSQSTGTHTEAFF.

CDR3: CASSPGQGAGETQYF. The CDR3 DNA reads as TGTGCCAGCAGCCCGGGACAGGGGGCGGGGGAGACCCAGTACTTC. The V call is TRBV6-6, the J call TRBJ2-5; 12 positions agree with TRBD1. Germline V lookup: CDR1 MNHNY, CDR2 SVGAGI (reference sequence). CDR3 length: 15 residues. J gave up 5 bases and V 6 bases, and 7 bases lay outside the gene matches.

The V and J genes are TRBV7-2 and TRBJ1-2; possible D gene TRBD1, 6 bases. Per germline, CDR1 SGHTA and CDR2 FQGNSA. The CDR3 runs 15 residues. V dropped 5 bases and J dropped 3 bases, with 16 bases sitting between them. CDR3 amino acids: CASSPSVTGYYGYTF. For the CDR3, the DNA is TGTGCCAGCAGCCCCTCGGTGACAGGCTACTATGGCTACACCTTC.

The genes are TRBV19 and TRBJ2-4; possibly TRBD2 for D (6 bases). The germline V gene has CDR1 LNHDA and CDR2 SQIVND (reference sequence). The CDR3 has 14 amino acids. Trimming left V 7 bases short and J 3 bases short, with 13 bases between. CDR3 loop: CASTAWGDKNIQYF. The CDR3 DNA follows: TGTGCCAGTACCGCCTGGGGGGACAAAAACATTCAGTACTTC.